A selection of T cell receptor beta chains follows, all from one sample in a study of blood T cell repertoires in COVID-19. Repertoires were generated with immunoSEQ multiplex PCR, while TCRdb's copy carries only in-frame clones and drops some. The table shows around 400,000 clones, with approximately 91% occurring only once. The sample comprised PBMCs or T cells enriched from blood (not recorded which). The receptors stem from a woman between 40 and 55 years old who had been exposed to COVID-19. The CDR3 runs from the conserved cysteine through the conserved F or W. The D gene is left open where the match is weak. Not all rows give a size; the values are once, few, many and, for expanded clones, a class.

TRBV5-5	TRBJ2-7	14	.	.	TGTGCCAGCAGCTTGTTCAGGCCACCCTACGAGCAGTACTTC	CASSLFRPPYEQYF
TRBV15	TRBJ2-1	15	.	.	TGTGCCACCAGCAGACCCCTGACAGGAGCGCATGAGCAGTTCTTC	CATSRPLTGAHEQFF
TRBV28	TRBJ1-3	19	.	.	TGTGCCAGCAGCATTACAGGCTTATCTCCCTCGAGGTCTGGAAACACCATATATTTT	CASSITGLSPSRSGNTIYF
TRBV19	TRBJ2-6	18	.	TRBD1	TGTGCCAGTAGTGGCCGGACAGGAGGAGCCTCTGGGGCCAACGTCCTGACTTTC	CASSGRTGGASGANVLTF
TRBV6-5	TRBJ1-3	13	.	.	TGTGCCAGCACGGGGGTGGCTGGAAACACCATATATTTT	CASTGVAGNTIYF
TRBV19	TRBJ2-1	15	.	.	TGTGCCAGTAGTATACTACAGGGTAGTAACAATGAGCAGTTCTTC	CASSILQGSNNEQFF
TRBV23-1	TRBJ2-7	15	.	TRBD1	TGCGCCAGCAATCTCCGGGACAGGGGCTCCCTCGAGCAGTACTTC	CASNLRDRGSLEQYF
TRBV19	TRBJ2-7	15	.	.	TGTGCCAGTAGGTCTGGACACCAGAGCTCCTACGAGCAGTACTTC	CASRSGHQSSYEQYF
TRBV12-3/TRBV12-4	TRBJ1-2	13	once	.	TGTGCCAGCAGTTTAGAAGTCGGCGGTGGCTACACCTTC	CASSLEVGGGYTF
TRBV7-8	TRBJ2-5	15	.	.	TGTGCCAGCAGCTCGGCAGGGGGGTACCAAGAGACCCAGTACTTC	CASSSAGGYQETQYF
TRBV11-3	TRBJ1-2	15	.	TRBD1	TGTGCCAGCAGCTCCCGGGACAGGGGAAACTATGGCTACACCTTC	CASSSRDRGNYGYTF
TRBV3-1/TRBV3-2	TRBJ2-1	16	.	.	TGTGCCAGCAGCCAGACAATGGCGGGGGCGATTATGAAGCAGTTCTTC	CASSQTMAGAIMKQFF
TRBV13	TRBJ2-1	15	.	TRBD2	TGTGCCAGCAGTCGGACTAGCGGGGAACGAAATGAGCAGTTCTTC	CASSRTSGERNEQFF
TRBV29-1	TRBJ2-1	14	once	TRBD1	TGCAGCGTCCCGGGACAGGGGGGATTTGGAGAGCAGTTCTTC	CSVPGQGGFGEQFF
TRBV6-5	TRBJ2-7	15	.	TRBD1	TGTGCCAGCAGAGCCAGGACAGGGGCGGCCTACGAGCAGTACTTC	CASRARTGAAYEQYF
TRBV2	TRBJ1-1	14	few	TRBD1	TGTGCCAGCAGTCAGGGGGGTAGCGCCACTGAAGCTTTCTTT	CASSQGGSATEAFF
TRBV5-1	TRBJ2-2	16	.	TRBD2	TGCGCCAGCAGCGTGACTAGCGGATCGAACACCGGGGAGCTGTTTTTT	CASSVTSGSNTGELFF
TRBV27	TRBJ1-2	15	.	TRBD1	TGTGCCAGCAGTTTATATGTGGGACAGACCCATGGCTACACCTTC	CASSLYVGQTHGYTF
TRBV10-2	TRBJ1-1	13	.	TRBD1	TGCGCCAGCTCGAGGCAGGGGGGCACTGAAGCTTTCTTT	CASSRQGGTEAFF
TRBV5-6	TRBJ2-7	14	.	.	TGTGCCAGCAGCCTGTTCTCCTTAGCCTACGAGCAGTACTTC	CASSLFSLAYEQYF
TRBV12-3/TRBV12-4	TRBJ2-2	13	.	.	TGTGCCAGCACCCAGGGTAACACCGGGGAGCTGTTTTTT	CASTQGNTGELFF
TRBV5-4	TRBJ1-4	16	.	.	TGTGCCAGCAGCTTGTCGGGAGGAGCAACTAATGAAAAACTGTTTTTT	CASSLSGGATNEKLFF
TRBV6-5	TRBJ2-1	13	.	.	TGTGCCAGCAGTTTAGCCGGAGTCAATGAGCAGTTCTTC	CASSLAGVNEQFF
TRBV5-1	TRBJ2-3	16	.	.	TGCGCCAGCAGCTTGGCGGTTATTTTAGGCACAGATACGCAGTATTTT	CASSLAVILGTDTQYF
TRBV3-1/TRBV3-2	TRBJ1-4	17	once	TRBD1	TGTGCCAGCAGCCAGCCGGGACAGGGATTAACTAATGAAAAACTGTTTTTT	CASSQPGQGLTNEKLFF
TRBV6-5	TRBJ2-3	15	.	TRBD1	TGTGCCAGCAGCGAGAACAGGGGCATCACAGATACGCAGTATTTT	CASSENRGITDTQYF
TRBV11-2	TRBJ2-3	19	.	.	TGTGCCAGCAGCTTAGTTCCGTTAAGGTCAGGGTTTTCCACAGATACGCAGTATTTT	CASSLVPLRSGFSTDTQYF
TRBV7-9	TRBJ1-1	13	.	TRBD1	TGTGCCAGCAGCCCACAGGGGATCACTGAAGCTTTCTTT	CASSPQGITEAFF
TRBV11-2	TRBJ2-1	15	few	.	TGTGCCAGCTCGAGGGCACTAGTTAATTGGAATGAGCAGTTCTTC	CASSRALVNWNEQFF
TRBV19	TRBJ2-7	15	.	.	TGTGCCAGTAAGGGGCTAGCGTGGGACCCCTACGAGCAGTACTTC	CASKGLAWDPYEQYF
TRBV7-3	TRBJ1-4	15	.	.	TGTGCCAGCAGCCTTCGACAGGCTACGGGTGAAAAACTGTTTTTT	CASSLRQATGEKLFF
TRBV24-1	TRBJ1-2	13	.	.	TGTGCCACCAGTGATTTGCATTCCCGGGGCTACACCTTC	CATSDLHSRGYTF
TRBV3-1/TRBV3-2	TRBJ2-7	12	.	.	TGTGCCAGCAGCCTAAATAGGGGTGAGCAGTACTTC	CASSLNRGEQYF
TRBV10-3	TRBJ2-5	13	once	TRBD1	TGTGCCATCTGGACAGGACGACAAGAGACCCAGTACTTC	CAIWTGRQETQYF
TRBV4-1	TRBJ1-4	16	.	TRBD1	TGCGCCAGCAGCCAGTCTGGGGGACAGGGGGTAGTAAAACTGTTTTTT	CASSQSGGQGVVKLFF
TRBV9	TRBJ2-5	14	.	.	TGTGCCAGCAGCGTAGGGCCGATCCAAGAGACCCAGTACTTC	CASSVGPIQETQYF
TRBV24-1	TRBJ1-2	14	.	TRBD1	TGTGCCACCAGTACTAGGACAGGGACCTATGGCTACACCTTC	CATSTRTGTYGYTF
TRBV6-5	TRBJ2-7	14	.	.	TGTGCCAGCAGTTATGGGGGACAAGCCTACGAGCAGTACTTC	CASSYGGQAYEQYF
TRBV7-9	TRBJ1-2	13	few	.	.	CASSFGPGVRYTF